The 24 T cell receptor beta chains presented below share a single source sample, sequenced in a study of neoadjuvant anti-PD-1 for oral cavity cancer. The time point was: after neoadjuvant nivolumab, at surgical resection. Repertoires were generated with immunoSEQ multiplex PCR, while TCRdb's copy carries only in-frame clones and drops some. The sample holds roughly 14,000 clones, approximately 74% seen once. The material sequenced was PBMCs, taken after nivolumab (anti-PD-1) treatment. The receptor source for this set is a person between 40 and 85 years old with oral cavity squamous cell carcinoma.

The CDR3 sequence: CAAGAFPFYEQYF. For the CDR3, the DNA is TGTGCCGCCGGGGCCTTCCCCTTCTACGAGCAGTACTTC. This rearrangement joins TRBV30 to TRBJ2-7, with D perhaps being TRBD1 or TRBD2 (5 bases each). CDR3 length equals 13 residues. Per the germline V gene, CDR1 is GTSNPN and CDR2 is SVGIG (reference sequence). Trimming pared 8 bases from V and 3 bases from J, leaving 17 bases between.

The genes are TRBV11-3 and TRBJ2-1; 9 bases match TRBD1. The germline CDR1 and CDR2 sequences are SGHNT and YENEEA. This CDR3 contains 16 residues. V lost 5 bases, J lost 3 bases, and 8 bases stayed unmatched. As DNA, the CDR3 is TGTGCCAGCAGCACCAGGACAGGGGCCGGCTACAATGAGCAGTTCTTC. Its protein product is CASSTRTGAGYNEQFF. Full variable domain (missing parts from reference TRBV11-3 and TRBJ2-1): EAGVVQSPRYKIIEKKQPVAFWCNPISGHNTLYWYLQNLGQGPELLIRYENEEAVDDSQLPKDRFSAERLKGVDSTLKIQPAELGDSAVYLCASSTRTGAGYNEQFFGPGTRLTVL.

CDR3 in DNA: TGCGCCAGCAGCTTGGCTGGGACAGGGGGTTTCTCTGGGGCCAACGTCCTGACTTTC. This codes for CASSLAGTGGFSGANVLTF. The gene calls are TRBV5-1 and TRBJ2-6, with 11 bases fitting TRBD1. Germline V gene data show CDR1 as SGHRS and CDR2 as YFSETQ. V trimming: 0 bases; J trimming: 0 bases; junction bases outside the gene matches: 5. The CDR3 sequence is 19 residues long.

This clone has just one count. The chain carries TRBV30 and TRBJ2-3, with 9 bases identical to TRBD2. The germline V gene encodes CDR1 GTSNPN and CDR2 SVGIG (reference sequence). The CDR3 length is 14 residues. V lost 6 bases to trimming and J lost 4 bases; unmatched junction nucleotides: 8. Here the CDR3 DNA reads TGTGCCTGCCTGCGGGAGGGCCACGCAGATACGCAGTATTTT. Translation gives CACLREGHADTQYF.

DNA for the CDR3: TGTGCCAGCAGCTTTAGTCCCAGGCTATCCTACGAGCAGTACTTC. Encoded protein: CASSFSPRLSYEQYF. V and J are TRBV5-6 and TRBJ2-7, with unresolved D. The germline CDR1 and CDR2 sequences are SGHDT and YYEEEE. V gave up 2 bases and J gave up 1 base, with 13 bases separating them. This CDR3 has 15 amino acids.

This clone has a handful of counts. V is TRBV2 and J is TRBJ2-1, with 10 bases fitting TRBD2. In germline, CDR1 is SNHLY, CDR2 FYNNEI. The ends lost 4 bases at V and 2 bases at J; junction bases unmatched: 11. This CDR3 has 18 amino acids. As DNA, the CDR3 is TGTGCCAGCAGTGTCCCCCGGGGGAGCGGGAGGGCCTACAATGAGCAGTTCTTC. This codes for CASSVPRGSGRAYNEQFF.

CDR3 sequence: CASSVSGASYNEQFF. The CDR3 DNA is TGTGCCAGCAGTGTCTCTGGAGCCTCCTACAATGAGCAGTTCTTC. This sequence joins TRBV6-4 and TRBJ2-1; no firm D call. The germline V gene has CDR1 MRHNA and CDR2 SNTAGT. The germline V and J ends were trimmed by 4 bases and 0 bases, with 10 bases remaining between them. CDR3 length equals 15 residues.

This clone has only one observation. This chain connects TRBV14 to TRBJ2-7, with 12 bases aligning to TRBD1. Trimming cost V 4 bases and J 6 bases; bases outside gene matches: 7. CDR1 and CDR2 (germline): SGHDN, FVKESK. CDR3 length: 15 amino acids. As DNA, the CDR3 is TGTGCCAGCAGCCCCCGGGACAGGGGGCTTGGCGAGCAGTACTTC. Translation gives CASSPRDRGLGEQYF.

This chain uses TRBV5-8 with TRBJ2-7; 8 bases are a match to TRBD1. The germline V gene encodes CDR1 SGHTS and CDR2 YDEGEE. The CDR3 is made up of 15 amino acids. J lost 3 bases, V lost 2 bases, and 7 bases had no gene match. CDR3 amino acids: CASSLKTGALYEQYF. In DNA form, the CDR3 reads TGTGCCAGCAGCTTAAAGACAGGGGCTCTCTACGAGCAGTACTTC. The variable domain in full, completed from reference TRBV5-8 and TRBJ2-7, reads EAGVTQSPTHLIKTRGQQATLRCSPISGHTSVYWYQQALGLGLQFLLWYDEGEERNRGNFPPRFSGRQFPNYSSELNVNALELEDSALYLCASSLKTGALYEQYFGPGTRLTVT.

This clone has a handful of counts. V gene TRBV19 combines with J gene TRBJ2-2; D perhaps matches TRBD1 (5 bases). Looked up from germline, CDR1 is LNHDA and CDR2 is SQIVND (reference sequence). The CDR3 has 15 amino acids. Trimming took 7 bases from V and 5 from J, leaving 17 bases between them. The CDR3 reads CASTPRRVITGELFF. The CDR3 DNA reads as TGTGCCAGTACCCCCCGCAGGGTTATAACCGGGGAGCTGTTTTTT.

This sequence joins TRBV5-1 and TRBJ2-1; 8 bases are a match to TRBD2. This CDR3 region has 15 residues. Trimming at V came to 0 bases and at J to 3 bases, leaving 2 bases not matched to a gene. Looked up from germline, CDR1 is SGHRS and CDR2 is YFSETQ. CDR3 region: CASSLVTSGYNEQFF. Here the CDR3 DNA reads TGCGCCAGCAGCTTGGTAACTAGCGGCTACAATGAGCAGTTCTTC.

The gene calls are TRBV15 and TRBJ2-1; 9 positions agree with TRBD2. The CDR3 loop spans 18 amino acids. V lost 0 bases, J lost 12 bases, and 18 bases stayed unmatched. CDR1 and CDR2 from the germline V gene are LNHNV and YYDKDF (reference sequence). The DNA for the CDR3 is TGTGCCACCAGCAGAGATTTGGCGGGAGGGTCGGAGGGTGAGAGGCAGTTCTTC. As protein: CATSRDLAGGSEGERQFF.

The chain links TRBV28 to TRBJ1-1; no clear D. Germline CDR1 reads MDHEN; CDR2 reads SYDVKM. Trimming took 6 bases from V and 1 from J, leaving 3 bases between them. The CDR3 loop spans 11 amino acids. The CDR3 protein is CASRENTEAFF. The CDR3 DNA follows: TGTGCCAGCAGGGAGAACACTGAAGCTTTCTTT. Using reference TRBV28 and TRBJ1-1 for the parts outside the CDR3, the full variable domain is DVKVTQSSRYLVKRTGEKVFLECVQDMDHENMFWYRQDPGLGLRLIYFSYDVKMKEKGDIPEGYSVSREKKERFSLILESASTNQTSMYLCASRENTEAFFGQGTRLTVV.

V is TRBV5-4 and J is TRBJ1-1; no reliable D call. Germline V gene lookup returns CDR1 SGHNT and CDR2 YYREEE (reference sequence). V was cut by 0 bases and J by 4 bases, with 7 bases left in between. The length of the CDR3 is 13 residues. The CDR3 spells CASSLDSGTEAFF. The CDR3 DNA follows: TGTGCCAGCAGCTTGGATAGCGGCACTGAAGCTTTCTTT.

The chain couples TRBV9 to TRBJ2-5; D remains unclear. In germline, CDR1 is SGDLS, CDR2 YYNGEE. This CDR3 is built from 14 residues. The germline V and J ends were trimmed by 3 bases and 2 bases, with 11 bases remaining between them. The CDR3 DNA reads as TGTGCCAGCAGCGGCGCCGGGCAACAAGAGACCCAGTACTTC. Translating gives CASSGAGQQETQYF.

The chain carries TRBV19 and TRBJ2-2; D gene uncertain. The CDR3 consists of 12 residues. The germline V and J ends were trimmed by 5 bases and 6 bases, with 7 bases remaining between them. Germline V gene lookup returns CDR1 LNHDA and CDR2 SQIVND (reference sequence). The CDR3 reads CASSLYPGELFF. The DNA for the CDR3 is TGTGCCAGTAGTCTTTACCCCGGGGAGCTGTTTTTT.

The chain couples TRBV5-1 to TRBJ2-1, with 11 positions matching TRBD1. Germline CDR1 SGHRS, CDR2 YFSETQ. With 3 bases clipped from V and 6 bases from J, the junction kept 11 bases outside the gene matches. The length of the CDR3 is 17 residues. The CDR3: CASSSTRPGTGGNEQFF. The CDR3 DNA is TGCGCCAGCAGCTCGACAAGACCCGGGACAGGGGGCAATGAGCAGTTCTTC.

This rearrangement joins TRBV11-2 to TRBJ2-3; D unresolved. The V gene lost 1 base and the J gene lost 2 bases, with 10 bases spanning the gap. The germline gives CDR1 SGHAT, CDR2 FQNNGV. The CDR3 has 15 amino acids. DNA for the CDR3: TGTGCCAGCAGCTTAGGTGGTCGGCACACAGATACGCAGTATTTT. Protein: CASSLGGRHTDTQYF.

The chain has TRBV19 and TRBJ2-3; D is unresolved. V lost 6 bases, J lost 2 bases, and 3 bases lay in between. Germline lookup yields CDR1 LNHDA and CDR2 SQIVND (reference sequence). The CDR3 has 11 residues. The CDR3 sequence: CASRSTDTQYF. Here the CDR3 DNA reads TGTGCCAGTAGGTCCACAGATACGCAGTATTTT. Full variable domain (missing parts from reference TRBV19 and TRBJ2-3): DGGITQSPKYLFRKEGQNVTLSCEQNLNHDAMYWYRQDPGQGLRLIYYSQIVNDFQKGDIAEGYSVSREKKESFPLTVTSAQKNPTAFYLCASRSTDTQYFGPGTRLTVL.

The chain links TRBV5-1 to TRBJ2-3; TRBD2 might be the D (5 bases). The CDR3 runs 14 residues. V lost 0 bases and J 4 bases, leaving 9 bases between the germline ends. Germline V CDR1 and CDR2: SGHRS, YFSETQ. CDR3 sequence: CASSLEAEADTQYF. DNA of the CDR3: TGCGCCAGCAGCTTGGAGGCGGAGGCAGATACGCAGTATTTT.

This clone came up once. The chain is built from TRBV19 and TRBJ2-7, with D perhaps being TRBD1 or TRBD2 (5 bases each). Trimming removed 3 bases at V and 6 bases at J, with 18 bases between. Germline CDR1 and CDR2: LNHDA and SQIVND (reference sequence). This CDR3 is built from 15 residues. CDR3: CASSILPEAGSEQYF. CDR3 sequence (DNA): TGTGCCAGTAGTATCTTGCCTGAGGCAGGGAGCGAGCAGTACTTC.

The chain carries TRBV5-6 and TRBJ2-1; no definite D call. This CDR3 has 13 residues. V was shortened by 1 base and J by 7 bases, with 9 bases between the two germline ends. The germline V gene encodes CDR1 SGHDT and CDR2 YYEEEE. In DNA form, the CDR3 reads TGTGCCAGCAGCTTGACAGTCCCGAATGAGCAGTTCTTC. This gives the protein CASSLTVPNEQFF. The complete variable domain, with remaining parts taken from reference TRBV5-6 and TRBJ2-1, reads DAGVTQSPTHLIKTRGQQVTLRCSPKSGHDTVSWYQQALGQGPQFIFQYYEEEERQRGNFPDRFSGHQFPNYSSELNVNALLLGDSALYLCASSLTVPNEQFFGPGTRLTVL.

The J gene is TRBJ2-2, the V gene TRBV11-3; D uncertain. This CDR3 has 13 residues. From germline, CDR1 is SGHNT and CDR2 YENEEA. V was clipped by 3 bases and J by 6 bases, with 8 bases between them. CDR3 coding DNA: TGTGCCAGCAGCTTTGAGAGCCCCGGGGAGCTGTTTTTT. Translation gives CASSFESPGELFF.

The J gene is TRBJ2-7, the V gene TRBV27, with 10 nucleotides matching TRBD1. V shed 8 bases and J 2 bases; nucleotides not matched to a gene: 9. Per the germline V gene, CDR1 is MNHEY and CDR2 is SMNVEV (reference sequence). There are 15 residues in the CDR3. DNA of the CDR3: TGTGCCAGCTTTTCCCCCGGACAGGGGGCCTACGAGCAGTACTTC. Translating gives CASFSPGQGAYEQYF.